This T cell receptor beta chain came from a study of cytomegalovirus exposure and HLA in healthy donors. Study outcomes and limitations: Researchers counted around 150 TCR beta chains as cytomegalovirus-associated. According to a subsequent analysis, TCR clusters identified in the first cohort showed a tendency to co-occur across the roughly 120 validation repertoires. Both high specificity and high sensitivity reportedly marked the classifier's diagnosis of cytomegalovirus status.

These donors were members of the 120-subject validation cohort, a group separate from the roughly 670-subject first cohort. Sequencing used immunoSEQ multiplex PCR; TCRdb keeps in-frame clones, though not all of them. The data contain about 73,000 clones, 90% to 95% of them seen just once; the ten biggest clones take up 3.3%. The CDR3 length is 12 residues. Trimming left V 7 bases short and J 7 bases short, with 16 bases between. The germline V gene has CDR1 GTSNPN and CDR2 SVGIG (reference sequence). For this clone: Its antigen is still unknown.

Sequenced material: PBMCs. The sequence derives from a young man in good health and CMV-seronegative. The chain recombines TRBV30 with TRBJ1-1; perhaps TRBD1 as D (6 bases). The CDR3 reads CAFTDVRGEAFF. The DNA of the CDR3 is TGTGCCTTTACGGACGTCAGGGGTGAAGCTTTCTTT.